This record looks at one TCR beta chain sequence and its context. This record belongs to a study of blood T cell repertoires in COVID-19. At the level of the study: Samples taken during acute and convalescent COVID-19 were collected in the United States, Italy and Spain.

Original processing notes: Cell counts per sample came from amplifying reference gene primers. Assay used: immunoSEQ multiplex PCR; TCRdb lists only in-frame clones, some missing. V, J and clone size reflect that table, while D and trimming were determined from the DNA. Of about 160,000 clones listed, approximately 81% were seen once; the top ten hold under 7%. Those enrolled in Seattle joined during active infection and were followed longitudinally afterward. Trimming pared 8 bases from V and 7 bases from J, leaving 6 bases between. Germline lookup yields CDR1 MNHEY and CDR2 SVGAGI. The CDR3 consists of 11 residues.

V gene TRBV6-5 combines with J gene TRBJ1-6, with D unclear. This TCR was recovered from a woman aged 50 to 60 with COVID-19, enrolled during active disease. The sequencing sample was made of peripheral blood. As DNA, the CDR3 is TGTGCCAGCCGGTCGAATTCACCCCTCCACTTT. Translated: CASRSNSPLHF.